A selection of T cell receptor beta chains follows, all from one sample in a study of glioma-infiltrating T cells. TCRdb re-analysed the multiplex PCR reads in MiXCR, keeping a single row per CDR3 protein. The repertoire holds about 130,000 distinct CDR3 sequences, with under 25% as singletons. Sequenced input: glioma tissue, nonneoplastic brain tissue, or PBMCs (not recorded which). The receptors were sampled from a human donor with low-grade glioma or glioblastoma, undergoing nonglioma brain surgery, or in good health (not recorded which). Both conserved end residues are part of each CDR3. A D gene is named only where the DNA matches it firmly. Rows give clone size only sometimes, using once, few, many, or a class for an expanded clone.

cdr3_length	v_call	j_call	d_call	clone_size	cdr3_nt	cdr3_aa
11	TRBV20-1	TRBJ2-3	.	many	TGCAGTGCCCCAACCACAGATACGCAGTATTTT	CSAPTTDTQYF
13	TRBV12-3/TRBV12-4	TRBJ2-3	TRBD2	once	TGTGCCAGCAGCTCGGGACTAACCTATACGCAGTATTTT	CASSSGLTYTQYF
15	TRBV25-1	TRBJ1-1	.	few	TGTGCCAGCAGTAGACGGACCTTTCCGAACACTGAAGCTTTCTTT	CASSRRTFPNTEAFF
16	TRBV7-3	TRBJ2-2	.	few	TGTGCCAGCAGCCCAGGCCTTGGGACAACCACCGGGGAGCTGTTTTTT	CASSPGLGTTTGELFF
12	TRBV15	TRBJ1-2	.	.	TGTGCCACCAGCAGATATGAGTATGGCTACACCTTC	CATSRYEYGYTF
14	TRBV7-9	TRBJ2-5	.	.	TGTGCCAGCAGCTCCGGATACAACCAAGAGACCCAGTACTTC	CASSSGYNQETQYF
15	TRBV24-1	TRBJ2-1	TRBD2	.	TGTGCCACCAGTCCCCCGGGACTAGAGGCCGATGAGCAGTTCTTC	CATSPPGLEADEQFF
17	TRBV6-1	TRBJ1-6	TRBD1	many	TGTGCCAGCCCTGACAGGGCCACCGCTACCTATAATTCACCCCTCCACTTT	CASPDRATATYNSPLHF
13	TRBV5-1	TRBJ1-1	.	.	TGCGCCAGCAGCTTGGGGGCACGGACTGAAGCTTTCTTT	CASSLGARTEAFF
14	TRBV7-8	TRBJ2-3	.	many	TGTGCCAGCAGCCCGACTGTGAGCACAGATACGCAGTATTTT	CASSPTVSTDTQYF
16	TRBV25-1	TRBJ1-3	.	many	TGTGCCAGCAGTGAATACACAGGGACGGATGGAAACACCATATATTTT	CASSEYTGTDGNTIYF
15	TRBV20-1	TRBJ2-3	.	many	TGCAGTGCTGATATCGTAGCGTTCCCCACAGATACGCAGTATTTT	CSADIVAFPTDTQYF
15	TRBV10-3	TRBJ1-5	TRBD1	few	TGTGCCATCAGTGATTCGGACAGGGGTTATCAGCCCCAGCATTTT	CAISDSDRGYQPQHF
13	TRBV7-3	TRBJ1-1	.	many	TGTGCCAGCAGCCTCGGGTCATACACTGAAGCTTTCTTT	CASSLGSYTEAFF
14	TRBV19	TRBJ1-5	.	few	TGTGCCAGCACCCCCGTGCATAGCAATCAGCCCCAGCATTTT	CASTPVHSNQPQHF
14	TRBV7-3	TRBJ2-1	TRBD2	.	TGTGCCAGCAGCGCGGGGGTCGCCTACAATGAGCAGTTCTTC	CASSAGVAYNEQFF
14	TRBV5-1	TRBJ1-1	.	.	TGCGCCAGCAGCCAGTCGGGACGGAACACTGAAGCTTTCTTT	CASSQSGRNTEAFF
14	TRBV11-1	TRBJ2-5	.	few	TGTGCCAGCAGCTTAGTTCCAGGACAAGAGACCCAGTACTTC	CASSLVPGQETQYF
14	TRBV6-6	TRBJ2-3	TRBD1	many	TGTGCCAGCAGTTACGCGACAGGGGTAGATACGCAGTATTTT	CASSYATGVDTQYF
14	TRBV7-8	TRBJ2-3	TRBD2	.	TGTGCCAGCAGCCCTAGCGGTCGCACAGATACGCAGTATTTT	CASSPSGRTDTQYF
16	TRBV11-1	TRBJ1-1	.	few	TGTGCCAGCAGGCCCCCACTTGGACAGCAGAACACTGAAGCTTTCTTT	CASRPPLGQQNTEAFF
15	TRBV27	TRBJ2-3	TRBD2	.	TGTGCCAGCAGTTTATTGGGACTAGGTGTAGATACGCAGTATTTT	CASSLLGLGVDTQYF
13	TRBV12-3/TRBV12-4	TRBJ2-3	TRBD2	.	TGTGCCAGCAGCCCGGGACTAACCTATACGCAGTATTTT	CASSPGLTYTQYF
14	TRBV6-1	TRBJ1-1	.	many	TGTGCCAGCAGTGAGAATGAGGGCGACACTGAAGCTTTCTTT	CASSENEGDTEAFF
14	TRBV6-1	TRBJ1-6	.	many	TGTGCCAGCAGAACCGGGACCCATAATTCACCCCTCCACTTT	CASRTGTHNSPLHF
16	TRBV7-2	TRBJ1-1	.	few	TGTGCCAGCAGCTTAGGGGCAGACATAATGAACACTGAAGCTTTCTTT	CASSLGADIMNTEAFF
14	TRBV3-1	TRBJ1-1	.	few	TGTGCCAGCAGCCAAGGGTTTTTTGAGGTCGGAGCTTTCTTT	CASSQGFFEVGAFF
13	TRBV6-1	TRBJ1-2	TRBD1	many	TGTGCCAGCAGCTCTCGACAGGGGCATGGCTACACCTTC	CASSSRQGHGYTF
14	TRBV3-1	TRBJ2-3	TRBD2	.	TGTGCCAGCGGGCTAGCGGAGAGCACAGATACGCAGTATTTT	CASGLAESTDTQYF
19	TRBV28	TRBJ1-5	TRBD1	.	TGTGCCAGCAGTTTACGACAGGGGTTCTGGAGTGGTGGAAATCAGCCCCAGCATTTT	CASSLRQGFWSGGNQPQHF
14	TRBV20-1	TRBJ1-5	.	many	TGCAGTGCTAGGGAGGGGTCTAGCAATCAGCCCCAGCATTTT	CSAREGSSNQPQHF
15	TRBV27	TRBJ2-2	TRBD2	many	TGTGCCAGCAGGACAACTAGCGAGAACACCGGGGAGCTGTTTTTT	CASRTTSENTGELFF
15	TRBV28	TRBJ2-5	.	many	TGTGCCAGCAGTTCGCCTGTCGGTCGAGAGGGGACCCAGTACTTC	CASSSPVGREGTQYF
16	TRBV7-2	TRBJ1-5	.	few	TGTGCCCCCCGATTGACCCTCCTAGTCCTCAATCAGCCCCAGCATTTT	CAPRLTLLVLNQPQHF
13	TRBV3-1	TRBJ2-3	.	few	TGTGCCAGCAGCCATGGACCCACAGATACGCAGTATTTT	CASSHGPTDTQYF
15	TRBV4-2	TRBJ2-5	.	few	TGTGCCAGCAGCCAAGACGCGGCGGATCAAGAGACCCAGTACTTC	CASSQDAADQETQYF
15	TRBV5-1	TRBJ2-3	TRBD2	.	TGCGCCAGCAGCTTAGGGACTAGCGGCACAGATACGCAGTATTTT	CASSLGTSGTDTQYF
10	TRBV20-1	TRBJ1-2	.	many	TGCAGTGCCACCAGGGATGGCTACACCTTC	CSATRDGYTF
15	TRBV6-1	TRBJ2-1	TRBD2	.	TGTGCCAGCAGCGAGGCGACTAGCGGGCGTGATGAGCAGTTCTTC	CASSEATSGRDEQFF
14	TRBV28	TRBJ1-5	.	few	TGTGCCAGCAGTTTTTCAGGGGTCGGGCAGCCCCAGCATTTT	CASSFSGVGQPQHF
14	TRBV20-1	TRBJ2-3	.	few	TGCAGTGCTCCCATGAGAGGTAGCACAGATACGCAGTATTTT	CSAPMRGSTDTQYF
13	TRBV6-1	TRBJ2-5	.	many	TGTGCCATCACGGAGACAGATCAAGAGACCCAGTACTTC	CAITETDQETQYF
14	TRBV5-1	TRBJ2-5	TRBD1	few	TGCGCCAGCAGCCCGGGACAGGTCCAAGAGACCCAGTACTTC	CASSPGQVQETQYF
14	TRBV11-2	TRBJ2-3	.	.	TGTGCCACCTCGCAAGGGTTTCTAGTAGATACGCAGTATTTT	CATSQGFLVDTQYF
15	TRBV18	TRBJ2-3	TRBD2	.	TGTGTCAGCTCATCCACTAGCGGGGGCACAGATACGCAGTATTTT	CVSSSTSGGTDTQYF
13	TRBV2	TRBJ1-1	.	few	TGTGCCAGCAGTTTTCGCAGGGACACTGAAGCTTTCTTT	CASSFRRDTEAFF
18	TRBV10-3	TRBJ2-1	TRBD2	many	TGTGCCATCAGGGGGACTAGCGGGGGCCCTCACTCCTACAATGAGCAGTTCTTC	CAIRGTSGGPHSYNEQFF
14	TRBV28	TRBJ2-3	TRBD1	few	TGTGCCTCCCGGGACAGGGTCCTCCCAGATACGCAGTATTTT	CASRDRVLPDTQYF
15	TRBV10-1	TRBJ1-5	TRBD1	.	TGCGCCAGCAGTGAGTCGACAGGGGGAAATCAAACCCAGCATTTT	CASSESTGGNQTQHF
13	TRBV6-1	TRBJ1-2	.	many	TGTGCCAGCAGTTTCGAGACAAACTATGGCTACACCTTC	CASSFETNYGYTF
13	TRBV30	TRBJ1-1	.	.	TGTGCCTGGAGTGATTCGGATAGGACTGAAGCTTTCTTT	CAWSDSDRTEAFF
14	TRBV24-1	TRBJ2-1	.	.	TGTGCCACCAGGGGGGACGGTCCCTACAATGAGCAGTTCTTC	CATRGDGPYNEQFF
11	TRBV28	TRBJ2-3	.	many	TGTGCCAGCAGTTCCGGGGTCTTCGTGTATTTT	CASSSGVFVYF
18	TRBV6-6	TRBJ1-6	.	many	TGTGCCAGCAGTTACCCGAGTCGCGGCTCGCTCGGAAATTCACCCCTCCACTTT	CASSYPSRGSLGNSPLHF
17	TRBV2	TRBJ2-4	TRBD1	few	TGTGCCAGCGACGGCGGGCAGGGGGTATCGGCCAAAAACATTCAGTACTTC	CASDGGQGVSAKNIQYF